This note documents a single TCR beta chain sequence. The antigen remains unidentified. The junction had 7 bases not matched to a gene; V was cut back by 4 bases and J by 2 bases. The CDR3 spans 15 residues. Germline V CDR1 and CDR2: LNHDA, SQIVND (reference sequence). Treatment denoted: approximately 18 received Ad26.COV2.S at low or high dose, single or two shots; about 5 received placebo; per-sample allocation not given. Repertoires come from day 63 after the first vaccine or placebo injection. This sample is drawn from a study of Ad26.COV2.S vaccination and SARS-CoV-2 variants. Study results and limitations: Total T cell responses, in the TCR breadth and depth analyses, may have been underestimated. Reportedly, spike-specific CD8+ and CD4+ T cell responses achieved substantial breadth once vaccination had taken place. Vaccine recipients surpassed placebo recipients in spike-specific TCR breadth.

Some clones are missing from TCRdb's copy, which holds only in-frame ones; the method was immunoSEQ multiplex PCR. The sample has 200,000 to 250,000 clones, 70% to 90% seen once. V gene TRBV19 combines with J gene TRBJ1-1; 7 nucleotides align to TRBD1. The sample in question was peripheral blood, obtained in a trial of Ad26.COV2.S vaccine versus placebo. The TCR originated in a person between 18 and 60 years old who received the Ad26.COV2.S COVID-19 vaccine or a placebo. The chain's CDR3 is CASSKIDRENTEAFF. CDR3 in DNA: TGTGCCAGTAGTAAGATCGACAGGGAAAACACTGAAGCTTTCTTT.